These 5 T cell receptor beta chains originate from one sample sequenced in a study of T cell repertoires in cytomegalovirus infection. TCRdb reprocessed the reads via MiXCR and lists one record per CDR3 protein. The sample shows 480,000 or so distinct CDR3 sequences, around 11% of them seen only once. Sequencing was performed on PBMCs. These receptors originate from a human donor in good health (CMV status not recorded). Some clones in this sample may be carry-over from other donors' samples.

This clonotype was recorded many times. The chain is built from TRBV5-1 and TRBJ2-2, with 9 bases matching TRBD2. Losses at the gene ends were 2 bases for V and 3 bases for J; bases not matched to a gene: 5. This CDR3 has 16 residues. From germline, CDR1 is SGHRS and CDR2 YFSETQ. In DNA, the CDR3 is TGCGCCAGCAGCTTCAGCGGGAGGCGGGACACCGGGGAGCTGTTTTTT. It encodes CASSFSGRRDTGELFF.

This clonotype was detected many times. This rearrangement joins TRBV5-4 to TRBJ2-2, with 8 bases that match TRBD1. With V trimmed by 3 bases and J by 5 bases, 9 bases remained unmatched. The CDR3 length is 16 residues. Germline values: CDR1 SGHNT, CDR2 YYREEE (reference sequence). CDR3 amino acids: CASSSWTGRKTGELFF. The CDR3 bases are TGTGCCAGCAGCTCGTGGACAGGGAGAAAAACCGGGGAGCTGTTTTTT.

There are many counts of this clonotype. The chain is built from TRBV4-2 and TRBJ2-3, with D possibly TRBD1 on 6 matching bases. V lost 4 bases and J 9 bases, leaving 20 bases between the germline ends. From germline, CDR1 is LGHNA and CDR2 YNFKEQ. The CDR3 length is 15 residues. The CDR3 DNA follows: TGTGCCAGCAGCCCTAGGGGGTCCCCCGTTGAAACGCAGTATTTT. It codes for CASSPRGSPVETQYF.

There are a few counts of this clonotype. CDR3 in DNA: TGCAGTGCTAGCCGGGACTACGGAGGCTCCTACAATGAGCAGTTCTTC. Protein: CSASRDYGGSYNEQFF. The chain has TRBV20-1 and TRBJ2-1; 7 bases match TRBD2. The CDR3 sequence is 16 residues long. CDR1 and CDR2 from the germline V gene are DFQATT and SNEGSKA (reference sequence). Trimming took 3 bases from V and 0 from J; bases not matched to a gene: 8.

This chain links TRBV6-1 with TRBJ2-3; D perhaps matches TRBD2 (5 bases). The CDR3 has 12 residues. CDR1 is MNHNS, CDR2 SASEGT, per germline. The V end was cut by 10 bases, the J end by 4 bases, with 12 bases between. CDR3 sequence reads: CAIRDVADTQYF. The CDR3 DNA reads TGTGCCATCCGGGATGTGGCAGATACGCAGTATTTT.